A selection of T cell receptor beta chains follows, all from one sample in a study of blood T cell repertoires in COVID-19. TCRdb keeps only in-frame clones here, not all; method: immunoSEQ multiplex PCR. The repertoire consists of roughly 400,000 clones, with approximately 90% occurring once and the leading ten covering roughly a tenth. Material: PBMCs or T cells enriched from blood (not recorded which). These receptors were taken from a woman aged 45-59 years who had recovered from COVID-19. The CDR3 runs from the conserved cysteine through the conserved F or W. D genes are given only for firm matches. The size entry is marked missing in some rows and otherwise reads once, few, many or a size class.

TRBJ2-1,once,TRBV20-1,-,CSASSTPLRYNEQFF,TGCAGTGCTAGTTCTACCCCCCTTCGCTACAATGAGCAGTTCTTC
TRBJ1-2,-,TRBV27,-,CARGGERYGYTF,TGTGCCAGGGGGGGGGAGAGGTATGGCTACACCTTC
TRBJ1-5,-,TRBV27,TRBD1,CASSPTVGTGGYSNQPQHF,TGTGCCAGCAGCCCTACCGTCGGGACAGGGGGCTATAGCAATCAGCCCCAGCATTTT
TRBJ2-3,few,TRBV24-1,-,CATSDRSEDRDTQYF,TGTGCCACCAGTGATAGAAGCGAGGATAGGGATACGCAGTATTTT
TRBJ1-1,-,TRBV5-1,-,CASSLGTWDTEAFF,TGCGCCAGCAGCTTGGGGACTTGGGACACTGAAGCTTTCTTT
TRBJ1-6,-,TRBV11-2,TRBD1,CASSGARGLYNSPLHF,TGTGCCAGCAGCGGGGCGAGGGGGCTTTATAATTCACCCCTCCACTTT
TRBJ1-1,-,TRBV4-3,-,CASSQDEQANTEAFF,TGCGCCAGCAGCCAAGATGAGCAGGCTAACACTGAAGCTTTCTTT
TRBJ1-2,-,TRBV3-1/TRBV3-2,-,CASSPLPPRSGNYGYTF,TGTGCCAGCAGCCCCCTCCCGCCCCGGTCAGGGAACTATGGCTACACCTTC
TRBJ2-3,-,TRBV5-1,-,CASSLGGSSTDTQYF,TGCGCCAGCAGCCTCGGGGGATCGAGCACAGATACGCAGTATTTT
TRBJ2-5,-,TRBV4-1,TRBD1,CASSQPDREGETQYF,TGCGCCAGCAGCCAGCCCGACAGGGAAGGAGAGACCCAGTACTTC